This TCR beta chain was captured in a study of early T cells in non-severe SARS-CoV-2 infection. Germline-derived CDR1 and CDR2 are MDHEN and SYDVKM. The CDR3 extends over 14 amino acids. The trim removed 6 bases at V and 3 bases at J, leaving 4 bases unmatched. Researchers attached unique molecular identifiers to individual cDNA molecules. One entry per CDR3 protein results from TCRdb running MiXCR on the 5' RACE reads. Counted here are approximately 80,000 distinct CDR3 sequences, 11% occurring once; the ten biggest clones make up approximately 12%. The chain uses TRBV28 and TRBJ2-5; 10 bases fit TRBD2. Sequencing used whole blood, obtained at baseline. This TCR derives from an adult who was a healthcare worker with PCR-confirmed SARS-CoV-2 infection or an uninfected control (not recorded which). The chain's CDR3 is CASSPGLAEETQYF. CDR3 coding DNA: TGTGCCAGCAGCCCCGGACTAGCGGAAGAGACCCAGTACTTC.